This TCR beta chain originates from a study of T cells after posttransplantation cyclophosphamide. This clone has at least ten counts. The antigen remains unidentified. Sequenced by immunoSEQ multiplex PCR; TCRdb stores in-frame clones only, minus some. This repertoire lists some 40,000 clones without singletons; about 2.3% sits in the top ten. The CDR3 runs 13 residues. V lost 5 bases to trimming and J lost 7 bases, with 12 bases between them. Germline CDR1 is SGHTA and CDR2 is FQGTGA. On the day of bone marrow donation, the related graft donor provided peripheral blood. Findings and limits, study-wide: Later post-transplant blood repertoires were often dominated by donor CD8+ memory clones. After PTCy, TRB diversity resembled that of CNI/methotrexate controls. Tissue-infiltrating T cells from skin or gut overlapped little with blood T cells.

The receptor comes from a man between 40 and 49 years old in good health, CMV-negative, and a related stem cell transplant donor. The V gene is TRBV7-3, the J gene TRBJ2-1; D might be TRBD2 (6 bases). The sequenced material came from PBMCs. CDR3 in DNA: TGTGCCAGCAGCCAGAAGGGAGGAAATGAGCAGTTCTTC. Amino acid sequence: CASSQKGGNEQFF.